This entry concerns a single T cell receptor beta chain. In this sample, this clone turned up a few times. This receptor's antigen is unknown. Per-nucleotide qualities are absent, and no much larger clonotype sits a single base away. The data belong to a study of blood T cell repertoires in COVID-19 (dated by TCRdb to about 2020). A note on the overall study: Samples covering the acute and convalescent phases of COVID-19 were provided by collaborators in the United States, Italy and Spain. The material from the prospective study consisted of cDNA or gDNA derived from T cells, B-cell-depleted T cells, or PBMCs. Deeply sampled blood TCRbeta repertoires from subjects exposed to, actively infected with, or recovered from COVID-19 were included in the dataset. The repertoires were made available in a free public database intended to serve as a resource for research on the immune response to SARS-CoV-2. Samples came from the ongoing ImmuneRACE study (first 160 participants) plus 1,254 subjects from 6 global collaborators. The sample metadata nearly always contained a de-identified subject ID, COVID-19 status, age in years and sex. Where available, HLA class I and class II types were obtained from metadata supplied by the sample provider rather than from assay-based typing.

The collaborating institutions used their own protocols to collect whole blood in K2EDTA tubes. For TCRbeta analysis, collaborators shipped samples as frozen whole blood, isolated PBMCs, or DNA extracted from either of those sample types. General study outcomes and caveats: How much clinical and demographic metadata was included differed by source and by participant, and the metadata was provided uncurated.

The immunoSEQ Assay, a bias-controlled multiplex PCR, was used to amplify TCRbeta CDR3 regions from genomic DNA. Processing in the source paper ran as follows. Within the assay, amplification of reference gene primers was used to estimate how many nucleated cells each sample contained. Sequence reads were collapsed and filtered to measure the absolute abundance of every unique TCRbeta CDR3 rearrangement. For each sample, productive Simpson clonality was calculated as the square root of Simpson's diversity index across productive rearrangements. TCRdb stores this immuneACCESS table with in-frame sequences only. Part of the clones is absent; in the studies checked, under half of the shortfall reflects unresolved V genes, and no reason is known for the rest. Clonal size and the V and J genes are those of that table, whereas D and trimming came from the DNA. The sample profile shows under 150,000 clones; approximately 84% of them were found once. The ten largest clones take up about 18% of the sample.

Sequencing was carried out using peripheral blood. The receptor was isolated from a woman at least 80 years old with acute or convalescent COVID-19.

Read as DNA, the sequence is TGTGCCAGCAGACGGACAGGGGATTACGAGCAGTACTTC. This sequence encodes CASRRTGDYEQYF. This chain is built from TRBV7-9 and TRBJ2-7; 9 junctional bases match TRBD1. Measured from the cysteine to the phenylalanine, the CDR3 is 13 residues long. Only the CDR3 DNA stays, 39 bases, in frame from base 1. The germline V and J ends show losses of 6 bases and 4 bases respectively, and no gene match explains 4 bases of the junction. The CDR1 and CDR2 encoded by the germline V gene (reference sequence) are SEHNR and FQNEAQ.